The 2 T cell receptor beta chains given below trace back to one sample, sequenced in a study of a mutant IDH1 vaccine in newly diagnosed glioma. Libraries were prepared by immunoSEQ multiplex PCR; TCRdb keeps only in-frame clonotypes and omits some of them. The sample includes tens of thousands of clones, about 74% of them seen just once. No antigen has been assigned to these receptors. The time point denotes: week 35, safety follow-up. All doses held 300 ug of mutant IDH1 20-mer peptide, with topical imiquimod. The source material was PBMCs, sampled from a glioma patient whose treatment included an IDH1 peptide vaccine. The receptors derive from a man aged 45-65 years with glioma.

This clone was seen a handful of times. The J gene is TRBJ1-1, the V gene TRBV5-6; possibly TRBD1 for D (6 bases). Trimming took off 1 base at V and 4 bases at J, with 8 bases between the two ends. Germline V lookup: CDR1 SGHDT, CDR2 YYEEEE. The CDR3 totals 13 residues. CDR3 amino acids: CASSLKGGTEAFF. CDR3 DNA: TGTGCCAGCAGCTTGAAGGGGGGCACTGAAGCTTTCTTT.

V usage is TRBV5-1 and J usage is TRBJ2-7; tentatively, D is TRBD1 (6 bases). CDR3 length: 14 amino acids. Trimming took off 4 bases at V and 7 bases at J, with 18 bases between the two ends. The germline V gene has CDR1 SGHRS and CDR2 YFSETQ. The CDR3 loop is CASSPKDRTREQYF. The CDR3 DNA reads as TGCGCCAGCAGCCCCAAAGACAGGACTCGAGAGCAGTACTTC.